This TCR beta chain was profiled in a study of cytomegalovirus exposure and HLA in healthy donors. Overall study results and limits: In an earlier analysis, most TCR beta V segments were productive about 87% or about 30% of the time. As a later analysis showed, a missense DCLRE1C variant was linked to trimming of TCR beta V- and J-genes.

The CDR3 is 15 amino acids. V lost 6 bases and J lost 0, with 13 bases in between. CDR1 and CDR2 (germline): SNHLY, FYNNEI. This PCR relied on a set of 60 Vbeta primers and 13 Jbeta primers. The assay was immunoSEQ multiplex PCR, and TCRdb's table has in-frame clones only and misses some. The repertoire holds some 150,000 clones, roughly four fifths seen once, with 3% in the top ten. With regard to this clone: The antigen remains undetermined.

There were likely unrecorded immune exposures, though donors were nominally healthy when sampled. Sequencing was carried out using PBMCs. The source of this sequence is a man aged 35 to 55 in good health and CMV-seropositive. The chain joins TRBV2 to TRBJ2-3, with a possible D match to TRBD2 (6 bases). CDR3 protein: CASSRRTTSTDTQYF. The CDR3 DNA reads TGTGCCAGCAGCCGACGGACTACTAGCACAGATACGCAGTATTTT. The entire variable domain, with the rest obtained from reference TRBV2 and TRBJ2-3, is as follows: EPEVTQTPSHQVTQMGQEVILRCVPISNHLYFYWYRQILGQKVEFLVSFYNNEISEKSEIFDDQFSVERPDGSNFTLKIRSTKLEDSAMYFCASSRRTTSTDTQYFGPGTRLTVL.